The 18 T cell receptor beta chains below come from one sample, sequenced in a study of control samples from healthy donors and cancer patients. Produced via immunoSEQ multiplex PCR; TCRdb's table is partial and in-frame only. Of about 180,000 clones listed, nearly 90% were seen once; the top ten hold 1.2% to 1.5%. The source material was blood. The receptors were gathered from a woman in her fifties or sixties in good health.

The J gene is TRBJ1-3, the V gene TRBV19; 9 bases agree with TRBD1. The V gene's germline CDR1 is LNHDA and CDR2 SQIVND (reference sequence). The CDR3 is 14 residues long. With 8 bases clipped from V and 1 base from J, the junction kept 3 bases outside the gene matches. The CDR3 DNA reads TGTGCCAGTGGAGGGACAGGGTCTGGAAACACCATATATTTT. Amino acid sequence: CASGGTGSGNTIYF.

V gene TRBV5-1 combines with J gene TRBJ2-5, with 14 bases that match TRBD2. CDR1 and CDR2 from the germline V gene are SGHRS and YFSETQ. Germline trimming cut 5 bases from V and 3 bases from J; bases unmatched to any gene: 12. This CDR3 comprises 18 residues. The CDR3 sequence: CASSSPTSGGDFKETQYF. CDR3 sequence (DNA): TGCGCCAGCAGTTCTCCGACTAGCGGGGGGGACTTTAAAGAGACCCAGTACTTC.

The chain carries TRBV19 and TRBJ2-5; D is possibly TRBD2 (5 bases). The germline V and J ends were trimmed by 5 bases and 7 bases, with 17 bases remaining between them. The CDR3 is 14 amino acids. Germline V gene data show CDR1 as LNHDA and CDR2 as SQIVND (reference sequence). CDR3 coding DNA: TGTGCCAGTAGTCCCGGACGGTCGGCGGGGACCCAGTACTTC. Translating gives CASSPGRSAGTQYF.

The chain recombines TRBV7-8 with TRBJ2-3; a possible D gene is TRBD2 (5 bases). Trimming took 2 bases from V and 0 from J, leaving 9 bases between them. Germline V lookup: CDR1 SGHVS, CDR2 FQNEAQ. This CDR3 region has 15 residues. CDR3 DNA: TGTGCCAGCAGCTTACAAGCGGTGAGCACAGATACGCAGTATTTT. It specifies CASSLQAVSTDTQYF.

The chain has TRBV7-6 and TRBJ2-2; D tentatively fits TRBD1 or TRBD2 (5 bases each). Trimming cost V 5 bases and J 0 bases, with 13 bases left between them. This CDR3 contains 16 residues. CDR1 is SGHVS, CDR2 FNYEAQ, per germline. CDR3 region: CASSDPRGPNTGELFF. CDR3 sequence (DNA): TGTGCCAGCAGCGATCCCCGGGGCCCGAACACCGGGGAGCTGTTTTTT.

The count of this clone is one. The chain employs TRBV4-3 and TRBJ2-5; D is undetermined. The CDR3 is made up of 13 amino acids. V dropped 5 bases and J dropped 4 bases, with 11 bases sitting between them. CDR1 is LGHNA and CDR2 is YSLEER in the germline V gene. CDR3 sequence (DNA): TGCGCCAGCAGCTCGGGTCTCCGAGAGACCCAGTACTTC. It encodes CASSSGLRETQYF.

The J gene is TRBJ2-1, the V gene TRBV4-1; 7 positions agree with TRBD1. V lost 3 bases to trimming and J lost 2 bases; unmatched junction nucleotides: 1. The CDR3 has 14 residues. From germline, CDR1 is MGHRA and CDR2 YSYEKL. The CDR3 spells CASSHDRAYNEQFF. The CDR3 region has the DNA TGCGCCAGCAGCCACGACAGGGCCTACAATGAGCAGTTCTTC.

The chain is built from TRBV7-2 and TRBJ2-7, with D possibly TRBD2 on 7 matching bases. Trimming removed 0 bases from V and 5 bases from J, with 11 bases in between. Germline V gene lookup returns CDR1 SGHTA and CDR2 FQGNSA. There are 14 residues in the CDR3. The CDR3 region has the DNA TGTGCCAGCAGCTTAGCGAGGGGGGGCCACGAGCAGTACTTC. Amino acid sequence: CASSLARGGHEQYF.

The rearrangement joins TRBV7-9 to TRBJ2-3; D is ambiguous. Per the germline V gene, CDR1 is SEHNR and CDR2 is FQNEAQ (reference sequence). V was clipped by 5 bases and J by 5 bases, with 14 bases between them. The CDR3 spans 14 residues. The CDR3 nucleotides are TGTGCCAGCAGCCCCGGAACCATGATAGATACGCAGTATTTT. Translated: CASSPGTMIDTQYF.

This sequence joins TRBV28 and TRBJ2-1, with TRBD2 matching over 7 bases. The CDR3 length is 15 residues. Germline CDR1 is MDHEN and CDR2 is SYDVKM. V lost 2 bases and J lost 3; bases outside the gene matches: 4. The CDR3 DNA follows: TGTGCCAGCAGTTTAAAAGGGAGGGTCTACAATGAGCAGTTCTTC. Amino acid sequence: CASSLKGRVYNEQFF.

This clone came up once. The CDR3 here is CALGRTEVRTQYF. Written as DNA, the CDR3 is TGTGCCCTCGGGCGGACGGAGGTGCGGACCCAGTACTTC. J is TRBJ2-5 and V is TRBV2; D might be TRBD2 (5 bases). Germline values: CDR1 SNHLY, CDR2 FYNNEI. Between the trimmed V and J ends, which lost 11 bases and 7 bases, there was a span of 20 bases. This CDR3 comprises 13 residues.

In its sample, this clone was seen once. The rearrangement links TRBV6-5 to TRBJ1-2, with TRBD1 as a possible D gene (6 bases). Germline lookup yields CDR1 MNHEY and CDR2 SVGAGI. The V end was cut by 6 bases, the J end by 5 bases, with 10 bases between. This CDR3 has 12 amino acids. CDR3 in amino acids: CASSTGRYGYTF. CDR3 DNA sequence: TGTGCCAGCAGCACAGGGCGGTATGGCTACACCTTC.

The rearrangement joins TRBV3-1 (or the pseudogene TRBV3-2) to TRBJ2-5, with D hard to call. From germline, CDR1 is LGHDT and CDR2 YNNKEL (reference sequence). The CDR3 is 12 residues long. The V end lost 1 base, the J end lost 6 bases, and 6 bases lay between the germline ends. CDR3 sequence (DNA): TGTGCCAGCAGCCAAGTTTCCCAGACCCAGTACTTC. This codes for CASSQVSQTQYF.

The chain joins TRBV5-1 to TRBJ1-6; 7 bases are shared with TRBD1. The CDR3 is made up of 14 amino acids. Germline trimming cut 4 bases from V and 7 bases from J; bases unmatched to any gene: 5. Per germline, CDR1 SGHRS and CDR2 YFSETQ. The CDR3 sequence: CASSHGTANSPLHF. As DNA, the CDR3 is TGCGCCAGCAGCCATGGGACAGCCAATTCACCCCTCCACTTT.

The chain joins TRBV4-3 to TRBJ2-1; weak D call: TRBD2 (5 bases). With 4 bases removed from V and 7 bases from J, the gap between germline ends came to 17 bases. The CDR3 loop spans 15 amino acids. Germline loops: CDR1 LGHNA, CDR2 YSLEER. The CDR3, as DNA: TGCGCCAGCAGCCTATCGGGCAGGACTGGGAATGAGCAGTTCTTC. Encoded protein: CASSLSGRTGNEQFF.

The rearrangement links TRBV29-1 to TRBJ2-4, with D unclear. In germline, CDR1 is SQVTM, CDR2 ANQGSEA. The length of the CDR3 is 12 residues. Trimming left V 7 bases short and J 6 bases short, with 13 bases between. The CDR3, as DNA: TGCAGCGCGCGAGGTCCGGGAAACATTCAGTACTTC. As protein: CSARGPGNIQYF.

The rearrangement joins TRBV5-1 to TRBJ1-5; the D is unclear. Deletions cut 0 bases from V and 4 bases from J, with 5 bases between. This CDR3 region has 13 residues. Germline lookup yields CDR1 SGHRS and CDR2 YFSETQ. In DNA, the CDR3 is TGCGCCAGCAGCTTGGCAGAGAATCAGCCCCAGCATTTT. Translation: CASSLAENQPQHF.

This rearrangement joins TRBV3-1 (or the pseudogene TRBV3-2) to TRBJ2-7, with TRBD1 matching 7 bases. The CDR3 consists of 17 residues. Germline-derived CDR1 and CDR2 are LGHDT and YNNKEL (reference sequence). Unmatched junction bases numbered 9, after V lost 1 base and J lost 0 bases. The CDR3 region is CASSQGTDRVYSYEQYF. The CDR3 DNA is TGTGCCAGCAGCCAAGGAACTGACAGGGTCTACTCCTACGAGCAGTACTTC.